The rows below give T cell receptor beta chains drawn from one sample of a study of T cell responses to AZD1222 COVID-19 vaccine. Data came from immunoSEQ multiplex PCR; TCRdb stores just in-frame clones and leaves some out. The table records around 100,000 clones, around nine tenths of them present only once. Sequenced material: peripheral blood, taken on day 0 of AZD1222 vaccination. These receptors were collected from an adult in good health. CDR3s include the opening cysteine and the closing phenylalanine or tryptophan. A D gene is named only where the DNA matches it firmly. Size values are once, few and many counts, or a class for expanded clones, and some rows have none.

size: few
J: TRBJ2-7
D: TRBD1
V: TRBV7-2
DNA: TGTGCCAGCAGCAGCGGGACAGGGATCCTCTCCTACGAGCAGTACTTC
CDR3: CASSSGTGILSYEQYF

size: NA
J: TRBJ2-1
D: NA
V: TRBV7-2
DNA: TGTGCCAGCAGCTTTCGGGGGAGCTCCTACAATGAGCAGTTCTTC
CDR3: CASSFRGSSYNEQFF

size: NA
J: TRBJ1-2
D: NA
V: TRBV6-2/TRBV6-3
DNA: TGTGCCAGCAGTTACTCCCAGGTCCCCTATGGCTACACCTTC
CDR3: CASSYSQVPYGYTF

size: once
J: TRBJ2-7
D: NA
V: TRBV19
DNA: TGTGCCAGTAGTGAGGGGGTTCGCGAGCAGTACTTC
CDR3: CASSEGVREQYF

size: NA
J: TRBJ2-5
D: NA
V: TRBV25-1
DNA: TGTGCCAGCAGTGAATTAGGGACACTACAAGAGACCCAGTACTTC
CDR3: CASSELGTLQETQYF

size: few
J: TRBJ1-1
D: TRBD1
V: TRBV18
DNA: TGTGCCAGCTCACTACAGGGGGTAATGAACACTGAAGCTTTCTTT
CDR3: CASSLQGVMNTEAFF

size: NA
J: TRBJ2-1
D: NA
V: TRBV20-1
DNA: TGCAGTGCTAGTAGAAATATTCCTGAGCAGTTCTTC
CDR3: CSASRNIPEQFF

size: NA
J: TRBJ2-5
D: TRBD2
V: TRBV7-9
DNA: TGTGCCAGCAGCTTAGGAACGCTAGCGGAGCAAGAGACCCAGTACTTC
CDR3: CASSLGTLAEQETQYF

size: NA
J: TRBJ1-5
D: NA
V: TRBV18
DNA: TGTGCCAGCTCAGCCGGGGGCGGACAGCCCCAGCATTTT
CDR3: CASSAGGGQPQHF

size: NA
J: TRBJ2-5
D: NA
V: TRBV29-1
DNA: TGCAGCCCTGGGGACGGGGAGACCCAGTACTTC
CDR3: CSPGDGETQYF

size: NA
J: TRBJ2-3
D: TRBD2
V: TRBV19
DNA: TGTGCCAGTAGTCCAGGACTAGCGGGGCCTTTCACAGATACGCAGTATTTT
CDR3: CASSPGLAGPFTDTQYF

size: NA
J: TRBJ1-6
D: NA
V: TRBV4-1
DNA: TGCGCCAGCAGCCAAGGTGTCTGGAGCTCCTATAATTCACCCCTCCACTTT
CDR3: CASSQGVWSSYNSPLHF

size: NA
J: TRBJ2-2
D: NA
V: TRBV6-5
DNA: TGTGCCAGCAGTTACTCGGGCGGGGCCAGCACCGGGGAGCTGTTTTTT
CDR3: CASSYSGGASTGELFF

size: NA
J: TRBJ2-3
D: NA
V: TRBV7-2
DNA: TGTGCCAGCAGGTCCCCTAGCGTAGCTAGCACAGATACGCAGTATTTT
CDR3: CASRSPSVASTDTQYF

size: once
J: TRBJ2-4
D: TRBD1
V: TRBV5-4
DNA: TGTGCCAGCAGCTTGGAGGGACAGGGGGACTTGTACTTC
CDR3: CASSLEGQGDLYF

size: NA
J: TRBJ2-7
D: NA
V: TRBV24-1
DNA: TGTGCCACCAGGGGCTACAGGGACGTACACTCCTACGAGCAGTACTTC
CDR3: CATRGYRDVHSYEQYF

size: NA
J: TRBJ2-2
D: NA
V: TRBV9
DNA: TGTGCCAGCAGCGAGGGGGGCTTTAACACCGGGGAGCTGTTTTTT
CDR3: CASSEGGFNTGELFF

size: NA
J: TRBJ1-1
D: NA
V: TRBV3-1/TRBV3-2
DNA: TGTGCCAGCAGCCAACCTACAGTGAACACTGAAGCTTTCTTT
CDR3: CASSQPTVNTEAFF

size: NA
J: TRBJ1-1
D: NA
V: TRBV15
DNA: TGTGCCACCAGCAGATCCAGGCGGAACACTGAAGCTTTCTTT
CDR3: CATSRSRRNTEAFF

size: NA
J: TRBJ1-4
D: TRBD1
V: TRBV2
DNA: TGTGCCGGGACAGTTTCGGCTAATGAAAAACTGTTTTTT
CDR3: CAGTVSANEKLFF

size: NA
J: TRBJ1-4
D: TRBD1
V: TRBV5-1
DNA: TGCGCCAGCAGTCCCACCCCCGGGACAGGAAATGAAAAACTGTTTTTT
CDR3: CASSPTPGTGNEKLFF

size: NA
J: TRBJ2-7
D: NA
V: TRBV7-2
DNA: TGTGCCAGCAGCTTAGGGGGCCCCTACGAGCAGTACTTC
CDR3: CASSLGGPYEQYF

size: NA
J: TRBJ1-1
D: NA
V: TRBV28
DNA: TGTGCCAGCGACGGACTGAACACTGAAGCTTTCTTT
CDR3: CASDGLNTEAFF

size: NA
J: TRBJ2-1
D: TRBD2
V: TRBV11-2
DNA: TGTGCCAGCTCCCTCTCGGGAGCGGGAGTTTCGCGTGAGCAGTTCTTC
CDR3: CASSLSGAGVSREQFF

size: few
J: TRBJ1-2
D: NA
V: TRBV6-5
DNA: TGTGCCAGCAGTTACTCGCACACCGCTAACTATGGCTACACCTTC
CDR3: CASSYSHTANYGYTF

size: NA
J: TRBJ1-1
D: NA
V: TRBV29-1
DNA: TGCAGCGGAACACAGGGAGTCACTGAAGCTTTCTTT
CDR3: CSGTQGVTEAFF

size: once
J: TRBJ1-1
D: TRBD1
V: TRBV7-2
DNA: TGTGCCAGCAGCTTGACAGGGGGGAACACTGAAGCTTTCTTT
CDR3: CASSLTGGNTEAFF

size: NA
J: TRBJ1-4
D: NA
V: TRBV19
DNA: TGTGCCAGTAGTATACTTCCGCAGGGTAATGAAAAACTGTTTTTT
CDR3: CASSILPQGNEKLFF

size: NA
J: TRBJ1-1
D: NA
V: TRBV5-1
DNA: TGCGCCAGCAGCTCGCTCCTGGACACTGAAGCTTTCTTT
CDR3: CASSSLLDTEAFF

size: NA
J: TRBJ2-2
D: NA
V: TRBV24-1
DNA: TGTGCCACCAGTAACAGGGCCACCGGGGAGCTGTTTTTT
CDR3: CATSNRATGELFF

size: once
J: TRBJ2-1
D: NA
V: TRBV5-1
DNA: TGCGCCAGCAGCTTGGCCCCGCTTGGCCCGGGCAATGAGCAGTTCTTC
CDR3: CASSLAPLGPGNEQFF

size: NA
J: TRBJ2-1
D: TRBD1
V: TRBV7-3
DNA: TGTGCCAGCAGCCCCTACCCGGGACAGAACAATGAGCAGTTCTTC
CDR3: CASSPYPGQNNEQFF

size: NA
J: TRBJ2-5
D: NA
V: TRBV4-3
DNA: TGCGCCAGCAGCCAAGGTCTAGGGCAGGAGACCCAGTACTTC
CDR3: CASSQGLGQETQYF

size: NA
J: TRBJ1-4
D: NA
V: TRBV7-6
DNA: TGTGCCAGCAGCCCCGGACGGTCTAATGAAAAACTGTTTTTT
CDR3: CASSPGRSNEKLFF

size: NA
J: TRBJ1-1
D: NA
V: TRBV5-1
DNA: TGCGCCAGCAGCTTGGAGTCGCGGGGTGTCGCTGAAGCTTTCTTT
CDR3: CASSLESRGVAEAFF

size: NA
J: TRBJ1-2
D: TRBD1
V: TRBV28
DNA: TGTGCCAGCAGTTTGAGAGGGGCAGGGGGTGGGTATGGCTACACCTTC
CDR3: CASSLRGAGGGYGYTF

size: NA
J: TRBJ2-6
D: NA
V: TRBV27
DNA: TGTGCCAGCAGTTCCCAGGGTATTCTCTCTGGGGCCAACGTCCTGACTTTC
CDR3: CASSSQGILSGANVLTF